The text below deals with one T cell receptor beta chain. Looked up from germline, CDR1 is SEHNR and CDR2 is FQNEAQ (reference sequence). The CDR3 runs 19 residues. Germline trimming cut 7 bases from V and 2 bases from J; bases unmatched to any gene: 19. The entry originates in a study of blood T cell repertoires in COVID-19. Study at large: Material from acute and convalescent COVID-19 was sourced from the United States, Italy and Spain.

As handled by the study authors: The assay estimated nucleated cells by amplifying reference gene primers. Profiled with immunoSEQ multiplex PCR; TCRdb holds only in-frame clones, not every one. V, J and clone size were drawn from that table, and D and trimming were deduced from the DNA. The table records tens of thousands of clones, around 78% of them present only once. The receptor's source is a human donor in a cohort sampled during active COVID-19. The chain joins TRBV7-9 to TRBJ2-7; 11 nucleotides line up with TRBD2. Sequencing was carried out using peripheral blood. The CDR3 region has the DNA TGTGCCAGCACCAACCTACTAGCGGGAGCTCGGCGCGCGACCTACGAGCAGTACTTC. Translation gives CASTNLLAGARRATYEQYF.